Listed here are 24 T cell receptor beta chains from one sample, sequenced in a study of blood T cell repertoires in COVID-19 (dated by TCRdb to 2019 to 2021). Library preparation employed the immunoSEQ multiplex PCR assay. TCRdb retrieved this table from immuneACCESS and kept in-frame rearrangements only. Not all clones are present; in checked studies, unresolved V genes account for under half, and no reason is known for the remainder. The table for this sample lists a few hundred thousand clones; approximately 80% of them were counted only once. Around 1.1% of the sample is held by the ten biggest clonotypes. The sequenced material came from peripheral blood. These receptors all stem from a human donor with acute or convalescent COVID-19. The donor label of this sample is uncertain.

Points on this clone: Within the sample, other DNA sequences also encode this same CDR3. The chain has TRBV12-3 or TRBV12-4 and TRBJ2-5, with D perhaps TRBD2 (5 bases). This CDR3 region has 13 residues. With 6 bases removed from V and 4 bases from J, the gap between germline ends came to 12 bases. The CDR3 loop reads CASSPPEGETQYF. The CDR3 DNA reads TGTGCCAGCAGCCCCCCTGAGGGAGAGACCCAGTACTTC.

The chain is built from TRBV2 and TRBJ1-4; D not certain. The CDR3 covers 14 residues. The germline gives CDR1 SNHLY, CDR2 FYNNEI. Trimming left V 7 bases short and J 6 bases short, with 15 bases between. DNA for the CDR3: TGTGCCAGCAAATGGGAGGGAGCGGATGAAAAACTGTTTTTT. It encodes CASKWEGADEKLFF.

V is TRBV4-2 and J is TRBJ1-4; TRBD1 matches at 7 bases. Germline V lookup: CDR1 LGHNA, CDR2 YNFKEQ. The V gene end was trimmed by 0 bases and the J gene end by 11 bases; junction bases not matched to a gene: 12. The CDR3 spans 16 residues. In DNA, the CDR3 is TGTGCCAGCAGCCAAGATCTCGGGACAGCGGTTGTGAAACTGTTTTTT. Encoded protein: CASSQDLGTAVVKLFF.

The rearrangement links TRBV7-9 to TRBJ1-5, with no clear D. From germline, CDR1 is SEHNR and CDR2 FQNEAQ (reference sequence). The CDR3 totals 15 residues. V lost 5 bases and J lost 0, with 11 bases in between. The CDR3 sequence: CASSKNTISNQPQHF. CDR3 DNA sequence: TGTGCCAGCAGCAAAAACACCATTAGCAATCAGCCCCAGCATTTT.

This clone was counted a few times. CDR3 in DNA: TGTGCCAGTAGAAGACAGGGGCTAGATACGCAGTATTTT. Translating gives CASRRQGLDTQYF. The V gene is TRBV19, the J gene TRBJ2-3; 8 positions agree with TRBD1. The V segment lost 6 bases and the J segment 5 bases; nucleotides outside the gene matches: 4. Germline loops: CDR1 LNHDA, CDR2 SQIVND (reference sequence). The length of the CDR3 is 13 residues.

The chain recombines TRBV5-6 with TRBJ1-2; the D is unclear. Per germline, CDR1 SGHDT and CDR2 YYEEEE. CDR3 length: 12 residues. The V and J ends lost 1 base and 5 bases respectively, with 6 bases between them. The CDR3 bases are TGTGCCAGCAGCTTGACACCTTATGGCTACACCTTC. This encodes CASSLTPYGYTF.

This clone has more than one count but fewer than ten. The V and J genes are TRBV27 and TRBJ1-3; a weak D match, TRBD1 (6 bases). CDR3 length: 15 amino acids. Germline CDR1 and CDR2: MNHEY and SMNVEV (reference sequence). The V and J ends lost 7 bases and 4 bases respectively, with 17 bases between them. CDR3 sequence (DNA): TGTGCCAGCACCTCTTACAGGGAAGGGGGAAACACCATATATTTT. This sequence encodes CASTSYREGGNTIYF.

CDR3 residues: CASIAGATYEQYF. CDR3 nucleotides: TGTGCCAGCATAGCGGGGGCCACCTACGAGCAGTACTTC. The gene calls are TRBV6-5 and TRBJ2-7; 9 bases are shared with TRBD2. This CDR3 is 13 amino acids long. With 7 bases clipped from V and 2 bases from J, the junction kept 3 bases outside the gene matches. Germline V gene sequence: CDR1 MNHEY, CDR2 SVGAGI.

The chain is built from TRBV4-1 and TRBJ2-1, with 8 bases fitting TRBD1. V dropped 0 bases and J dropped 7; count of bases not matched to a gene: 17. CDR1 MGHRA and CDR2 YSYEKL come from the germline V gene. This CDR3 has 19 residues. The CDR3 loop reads CASSQDFAVFAQGVNEQFF. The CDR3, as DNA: TGCGCCAGCAGCCAAGACTTTGCTGTGTTCGCACAGGGGGTAAATGAGCAGTTCTTC.

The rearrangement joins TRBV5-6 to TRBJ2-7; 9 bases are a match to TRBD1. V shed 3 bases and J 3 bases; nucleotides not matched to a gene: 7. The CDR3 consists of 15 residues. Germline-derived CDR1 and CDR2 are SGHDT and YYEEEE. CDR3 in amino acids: CASSSRQGGIYEQYF. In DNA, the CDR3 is TGTGCCAGCAGCTCTCGACAGGGGGGAATCTACGAGCAGTACTTC.

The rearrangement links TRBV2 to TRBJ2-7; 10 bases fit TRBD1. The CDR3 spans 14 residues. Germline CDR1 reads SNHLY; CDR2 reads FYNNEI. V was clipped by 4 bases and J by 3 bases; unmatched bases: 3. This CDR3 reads CASSGQGAGYEQYF. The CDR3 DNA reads TGTGCCAGCAGTGGACAGGGGGCCGGCTACGAGCAGTACTTC. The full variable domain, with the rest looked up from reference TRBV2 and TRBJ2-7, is EPEVTQTPSHQVTQMGQEVILRCVPISNHLYFYWYRQILGQKVEFLVSFYNNEISEKSEIFDDQFSVERPDGSNFTLKIRSTKLEDSAMYFCASSGQGAGYEQYFGPGTRLTVT.

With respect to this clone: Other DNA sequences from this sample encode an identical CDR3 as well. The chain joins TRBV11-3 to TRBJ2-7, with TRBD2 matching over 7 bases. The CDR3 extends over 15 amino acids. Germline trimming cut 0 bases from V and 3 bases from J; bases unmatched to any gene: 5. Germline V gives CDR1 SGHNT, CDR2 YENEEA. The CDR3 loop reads CASSLDSSGNYEQYF. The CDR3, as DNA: TGTGCCAGCAGCTTAGATTCTAGCGGAAACTACGAGCAGTACTTC.

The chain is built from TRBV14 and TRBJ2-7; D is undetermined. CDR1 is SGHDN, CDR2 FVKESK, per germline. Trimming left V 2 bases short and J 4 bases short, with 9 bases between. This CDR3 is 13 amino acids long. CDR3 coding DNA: TGTGCCAGCAGCCAAACCGCGCCTTACGAGCAGTACTTC. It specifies CASSQTAPYEQYF.

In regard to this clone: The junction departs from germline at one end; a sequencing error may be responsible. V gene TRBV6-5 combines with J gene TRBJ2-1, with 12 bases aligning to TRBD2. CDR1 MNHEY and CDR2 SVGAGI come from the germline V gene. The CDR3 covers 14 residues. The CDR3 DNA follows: TGTGCCACCAGTTTAACTAGCGGGAGGAATGAGCAGTTCTTC. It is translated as CATSLTSGRNEQFF.

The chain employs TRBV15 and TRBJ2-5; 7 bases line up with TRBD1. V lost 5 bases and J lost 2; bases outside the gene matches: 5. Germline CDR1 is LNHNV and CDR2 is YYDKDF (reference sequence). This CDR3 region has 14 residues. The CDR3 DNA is TGTGCCACCAGCGGAAGGACAGGACAAGAGACCCAGTACTTC. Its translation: CATSGRTGQETQYF.

The DNA for the CDR3 is TGTGCCAGCAGCCAAGATCTAGAGGGAGTGAGGGGCTACACCTTC. Its translation: CASSQDLEGVRGYTF. J is TRBJ1-2 and V is TRBV14, with D unresolved. The length of the CDR3 is 15 residues. Per the germline V gene, CDR1 is SGHDN and CDR2 is FVKESK. Trimming left V 0 bases short and J 8 bases short, with 16 bases between.

CDR3 amino acids: CASSRERGISYEQYF. CDR3 coding DNA: TGTGCCAGCAGCCGAGAAAGGGGCATTTCCTACGAGCAGTACTTC. This chain connects TRBV7-8 to TRBJ2-7; possible D gene TRBD1, 5 bases. The CDR3 loop spans 15 amino acids. V was shortened by 5 bases and J by 1 base, with 15 bases between the two germline ends. The V gene's germline CDR1 is SGHVS and CDR2 FQNEAQ.

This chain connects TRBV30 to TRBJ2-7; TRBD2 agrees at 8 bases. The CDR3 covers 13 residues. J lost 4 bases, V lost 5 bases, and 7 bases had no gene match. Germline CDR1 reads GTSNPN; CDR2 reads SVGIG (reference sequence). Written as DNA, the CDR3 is TGTGCCTGGCGTAGCGGGAACCTATACGAGCAGTACTTC. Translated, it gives CAWRSGNLYEQYF.

DNA of the CDR3: TGTGCCAGCAGTGAGGGGGGACAGGGACACTGGGAGCAGTACTTC. It translates to CASSEGGQGHWEQYF. The V gene is TRBV2, the J gene TRBJ2-7; 9 bases agree with TRBD1. Unmatched junction bases numbered 10, after V lost 3 bases and J lost 7 bases. The germline gives CDR1 SNHLY, CDR2 FYNNEI. The CDR3 is 15 amino acids.

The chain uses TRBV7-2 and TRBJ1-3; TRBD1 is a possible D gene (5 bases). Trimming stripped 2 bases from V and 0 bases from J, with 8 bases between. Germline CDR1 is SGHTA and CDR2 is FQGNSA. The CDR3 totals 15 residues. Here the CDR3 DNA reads TGTGCCAGCAGCTTATCGACAGTCTCTGGAAACACCATATATTTT. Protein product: CASSLSTVSGNTIYF.

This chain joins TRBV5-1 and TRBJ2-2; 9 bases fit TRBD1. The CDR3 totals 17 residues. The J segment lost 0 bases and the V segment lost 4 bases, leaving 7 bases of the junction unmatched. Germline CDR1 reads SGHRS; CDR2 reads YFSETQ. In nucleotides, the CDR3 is TGCGCCAGCAGCCCTGACAGGGGGATCTCGAACACCGGGGAGCTGTTTTTT. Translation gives CASSPDRGISNTGELFF.

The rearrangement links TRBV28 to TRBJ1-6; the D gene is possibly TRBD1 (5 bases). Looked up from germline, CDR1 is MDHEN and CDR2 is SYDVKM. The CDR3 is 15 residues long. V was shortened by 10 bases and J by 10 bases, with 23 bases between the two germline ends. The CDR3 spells CATRKSWGPESPLHF. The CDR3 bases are TGTGCCACCCGAAAATCATGGGGCCCTGAGTCACCCCTCCACTTT. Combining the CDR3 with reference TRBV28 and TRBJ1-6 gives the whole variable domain DVKVTQSSRYLVKRTGEKVFLECVQDMDHENMFWYRQDPGLGLRLIYFSYDVKMKEKGDIPEGYSVSREKKERFSLILESASTNQTSMYLCATRKSWGPESPLHFGNGTRLTVT.

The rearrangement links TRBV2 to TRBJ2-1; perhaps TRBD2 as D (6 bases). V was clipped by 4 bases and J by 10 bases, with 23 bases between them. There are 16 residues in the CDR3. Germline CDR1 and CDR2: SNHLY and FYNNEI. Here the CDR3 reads CASSGTASATRREQFF. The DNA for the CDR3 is TGTGCCAGCAGTGGAACGGCTAGCGCCACGAGACGGGAGCAGTTCTTC.

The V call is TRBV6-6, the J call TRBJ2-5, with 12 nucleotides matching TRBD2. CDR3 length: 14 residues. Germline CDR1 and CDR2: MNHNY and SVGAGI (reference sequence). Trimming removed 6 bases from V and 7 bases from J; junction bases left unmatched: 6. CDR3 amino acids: CASSRTSGVVTQYF. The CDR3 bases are TGTGCCAGCAGCCGGACTAGCGGGGTTGTGACCCAGTACTTC.